This T cell receptor (beta chain) was documented in a study of shared clonotypes between healthy human individuals. Authors' methods: As immunoSEQ supplied junction-only sequences (without quality scores), filtering differed. Some clones are missing from TCRdb's copy, which holds only in-frame ones; the method was immunoSEQ multiplex PCR. V, J and clone size derive from that table, while D and trimming were established from the DNA sequence. The table has around 2.3 million clones, 90% to 97% seen once. The CDR3 contains 16 residues. In germline, CDR1 is SGHKS, CDR2 YYEKEE (reference sequence). Trimming stripped 3 bases from V and 7 bases from J, with 20 bases between.

This clonotype was sampled from a man aged 18 to 29 in good health. The sample taken for sequencing was naive CD4+ T cells sorted from blood. Subset noted: CD45RA+ positively selected. The rearrangement uses TRBV5-5 and TRBJ2-1; D may be TRBD1 (5 bases). The CDR3 nucleotides are TGTGCCAGCAGCTACGGAACGGGTCAGGGAAGGAATGAGCAGTTCTTC. Translated, it gives CASSYGTGQGRNEQFF.